This TCR beta chain derives from a study of Ad26.COV2.S vaccination and SARS-CoV-2 variants. Looking at the study overall: Sample donor was a member of the COV1001 Ad26.COV2.S trial arm. General study findings and limits: Whether participants received vaccine or placebo, their non-spike TCR breadth was similar.

TCRdb's copy holds only in-frame clones and misses some; the assay was immunoSEQ multiplex PCR. The sample yields 430,000 or so clones, 75% to 95% seen once. As for treatment: some 20 received Ad26.COV2.S at low or high dose, single or two shots; 5 received placebo; per-sample allocation not given. The study sampled participants on day 63 after the first vaccine or placebo injection. A Boston adult aged 18-55 years was the donor. The V and J ends lost 4 bases and 6 bases respectively, with 19 bases between them. CDR1 SGDLS and CDR2 YYNGEE come from the germline V gene. CDR3 length equals 16 residues. A remark on this clone: What it binds is not known.

The material was peripheral blood, obtained in a trial of Ad26.COV2.S vaccine versus placebo. This sequence originates from a person between 18 and 65 years old who received the Ad26.COV2.S COVID-19 vaccine or a placebo. V and J are TRBV9 and TRBJ2-2; a weak D match, TRBD2 (6 bases). CDR3 in DNA: TGTGCCAGCAGCCCCCTCGGGGGTCACGGGGCCGGGGAGCTGTTTTTT. Its protein product is CASSPLGGHGAGELFF.